The text below deals with one T cell receptor (beta chain). The antigen remains unidentified. The J segment lost 4 bases and the V segment lost 3 bases, leaving 5 bases of the junction unmatched. In germline, CDR1 is KGHSH, CDR2 LQKENI. This CDR3 is built from 15 residues. The source of the sample is a study of Ad26.COV2.S vaccination and SARS-CoV-2 variants. Overall study findings and caveats: Post-vaccination spike-specific CD8+ and CD4+ T cell responses reportedly had substantial breadth.

Treatment noted: about 20 received Ad26.COV2.S at low or high dose, single or two shots; about 5 received placebo; per-sample allocation not given. After the first vaccine or placebo injection, samples were drawn on day 63. Cohort 1b enrolled adults aged 18-55 years in Boston. Sequenced by immunoSEQ multiplex PCR; TCRdb stores in-frame clones only, minus some. The data contain roughly 400,000 clones, about 90% of them singletons. This rearrangement joins TRBV18 to TRBJ1-4; 7 bases are a match to TRBD1. This TCR came from a person aged 18-65 years who received the Ad26.COV2.S COVID-19 vaccine or a placebo. The sample consisted of peripheral blood, taken in a trial of Ad26.COV2.S vaccine versus placebo. CDR3 protein: CASSPAGQHNEKLFF. CDR3 bases: TGTGCCAGCTCACCTGCGGGACAGCATAATGAAAAACTGTTTTTT.